This T cell receptor beta chain emerged from a study of T-cell reconstitution after alpha-beta-depleted transplantation in children. About this clonotype itself: The antigen remains undetermined.

The CDR3 has 15 amino acids. Per the germline V gene, CDR1 is MNHEY and CDR2 is SVGAGI. The V gene lost 2 bases and the J gene lost 5 bases, with 12 bases spanning the gap. Study conclusions and caveats: At one year after transplant, newly produced T cells mostly accounted for T-cell counts and diversity. The high TCRbeta diversity at day 60 in some patients came from surviving recipient T cells and thymic progenitors. Expanded graft clones, several hundred of them, were reportedly the source of alpha-beta T cells about two months after transplant.

Unique molecular identifiers featured in how the TCRbeta library was prepared. TCRdb fed the PCR reads into MiXCR, producing one record per CDR3 protein. The data show about 500,000 distinct CDR3 sequences, about an eighth seen once. The clonotype originates from a female patient aged 2 to 10 who had a stem cell transplant for aplastic anemia, so the T cells may come from the graft donor. Sequencing used PBMCs, mostly from graft donor cells, obtained 180 days after TCRalphabeta/CD19-depleted stem cell transplant. V gene TRBV6-5 combines with J gene TRBJ1-4; D perhaps matches TRBD1 (6 bases). The CDR3 loop is CASSYLGQLNEKLFF. CDR3 DNA sequence: TGTGCCAGCAGTTACCTCGGACAGCTCAATGAAAAACTGTTTTTT.